This TCR beta chain stems from a study of cytomegalovirus exposure and HLA in healthy donors (dated by TCRdb to between 2016 and 2019). Background on the whole study: An earlier analysis of 587 of the donors reported more than 250 Gb of sequence data and roughly 100 million unique TCR beta sequences from about 200 million T cells. An early release covering just under 650 HLA-typed donors comprised 250 to 350 gigabases of sequencing data and 85 million to 100 million unique TCR sequences. Among the approximately 420 genotyped donors, around 79% belonged to the genetic ancestry cluster associated with self-reported Caucasian donors. The study aimed to test whether signatures of past pathogen exposure could be identified by cataloging public T cell receptors. The study profiled the T cell repertoires of under 850 subjects by immunosequencing and related them to cytomegalovirus serostatus. In addition to the first cohort of 666 subjects, a separate validation cohort of 100 to 150 different subjects was used. To predict cytomegalovirus infection status, the study combined high-throughput TCR immunosequencing, statistical association of individual TCRs with disease status, and machine learning. A later analysis re-analyzed previously published TCR beta repertoires from about 730 donors and added high-resolution HLA genotyping to study TCR occurrence patterns. The later analysis used no new phenotypic data to find candidate immune exposures, relying instead on TCR beta sequences and their occurrence across donors. An earlier analysis of approximately 630 of the donors applied high-throughput TCR beta sequencing to assess whether each TCR beta V gene segment acted as functional or pseudogenic. Donor age, sex, ethnicity and CMV serostatus were collected together with the repertoire data. In a later genetic analysis, genome-wide SNP genotypes for about three fifths of the roughly 670 donors were used, and that subset was treated as a discovery cohort. All discovery cohort repertoires had been generated using a single sequencing platform. HLA typing included class I and class II loci at four-digit resolution. Typing coverage differed by locus: A, B, C, DRB1 and DQB1 were typed in about 620-640 donors, DQA1 in 522, DPA1 in 600 to 610, and DPB1 in approximately 450. Roughly 5 DR-DQ haplotypes were handled as single units for association and clustering, since linkage in the cohort was strong. Across about 380 genotyped donors of the cohort, an average of approximately 240,000 unique TCR beta nucleotide sequences per donor were sequenced, and roughly a sixth of those sequences were non-productive. Study-level results and caveats: A further reported finding was that TCR beta sequences accurately predicted the HLA-A and HLA-B alleles for most subjects in the first cohort. The authors suggested that the approach could potentially be generalized to other disease states and immunological phenotypes. The only immune exposure information available for the cohort was CMV serostatus. In vitro tests confirmed that a few of the cytomegalovirus-associated TCR beta chains recognize cytomegalovirus antigens. Broadly in line with IMGT annotations, most TCR beta V segments showed up in productive rearrangements about 90% or about 30% of the time in an earlier analysis of some 590 of the donors. Most CMV-associated TCR beta chains appeared to be HLA-restricted in a later analysis, and the HLA associations seemed to be driven largely by CMV exposure. Because counts were too low, about 18 rarely observed V segments, including chromosome 9 orphons, were excluded from the earlier analysis of roughly 580 of the donors. In a later analysis, the rate of TCR association differed among HLA loci, with DRB1 alleles having the most associated TCRs and HLA-C alleles having the fewest. Sequencing depth was assumed to be roughly uniform across donors in the presence/absence analyses, though that assumption may not hold. A later genetic analysis reported fewer N-insertions in productive TCRs among donors in an Asian-associated ancestry cluster than the roughly 700-donor mean. When HLA alleles, especially DR and DQ, strongly co-occurred, attributing TCR associations to individual alleles was difficult. In a later analysis, HLA-associated TCR beta chains were found to be more clonally expanded and to have lower generation probabilities than equally common non-associated chains. Because the 87-base-pair reads could not distinguish some IMGT-functional V segments, including TRBV6-2 and TRBV6-3, those segments were excluded. A later genetic analysis associated a missense DCLRE1C variant with V-gene and J-gene trimming of TCR beta chains, and an independent cohort replicated the association. Most TCR sequences were observed very rarely across donors, whereas some public TCRs were present in many individuals. In a later analysis, several top co-occurrence clusters were reported to appear linked to parvovirus B19, influenza, CMV and Epstein-Barr virus. This cohort had only TCR beta chains sequenced, and the lack of alpha or paired-chain data limited which features could be detected. Linkage disequilibrium might explain the correlated functional status among segregating V segments, but an unknown experimental factor could not be ruled out. A total of 150 or so TCR beta chains were listed by the study as associated with cytomegalovirus. A group of highly shared sequence variants was considered likely to be a technical artifact of the sequencing pipeline. Because HLA typing was unavailable for some donors at each locus, only the typed subset was used in association tests. The classifier was reported to diagnose cytomegalovirus status with high specificity and sensitivity in both the original cohort and the validation cohort. In a later analysis, some 17,000 TCR beta sequences were associated with specific HLA alleles at a false discovery rate of 0.05.

A note on this clone: Its antigen target is currently unknown. It has no much larger one-base neighbor in the sample; base qualities were not kept.

A distance of 12 bases separates the germline ends of V and J, which lose 2 bases and 2 bases respectively. Including the terminal cysteine and phenylalanine, the CDR3 comprises 15 residues. Only the CDR3 region is kept as DNA, spanning 45 bases read in frame from base 1. Sequences SGHVS (CDR1) and FQNEAQ (CDR2) are obtained from the germline V gene. Libraries came from the immunoSEQ multiplex PCR assay. The multiplex PCR relied on a mix of 60 forward primers for TCR Vbeta segments and 13 reverse primers for TCR Jbeta segments. The CDR3 region of rearranged TCR beta genes was amplified from genomic DNA with a multiplex PCR assay. Amplified TCR beta libraries were sequenced as 87-base-pair reads on the Illumina HiSeq System. On the study's bioinformatics: A later analysis counted tens of millions of unique TCR beta chains across the 666 repertoires, and some 11 million of these chains were shared by at least two donors. A nearest-neighbor algorithm error-corrected the raw reads and collapsed the reads into unique sequences, merging closely related sequences to remove PCR and sequencing errors. To assign V, D and J gene segments, CDR3 sequences were aligned to IMGT reference sequences. Each retained sequence needed at least a six-nucleotide match to both a V gene segment and a J gene segment. Rearrangements were called productive when the CDR3 lacked stop codons and stayed in frame with V and J; all others were non-productive. CDR3 was defined according to IMGT convention as the region running from the second conserved V-encoded cysteine to the conserved J-encoded phenylalanine. Sequences without an unambiguous match to a single V gene segment were excluded from the earlier analysis of approximately 560 of the donors. An earlier analysis of a few hundred of the donors called V segments functional above 56.7% productive rearrangements and segregating when the between-donor standard deviation exceeded 5%. A statistical classification framework was developed to diagnose cytomegalovirus status using the catalog of TCR beta chain sequences. In a later analysis, TCR nucleotide sequences were compared against IMGT/GENE-DB human TR gene sequences so that V and J genes could be assigned. In a later analysis, CDR3 sequences and most-parsimonious VDJ recombination scenarios were assigned using the TCRdist pipeline. A later analysis defined each TCR beta chain by its CDR3 amino acid sequence plus V-gene family, and excluded reads lacking a unique V-gene family. A later analysis removed 592 highly shared, low-generation-probability nucleotide sequences to deal with suspected cross-contamination and a sequencing artifact. A later analysis calculated a clonal expansion index for each public chain from normalized within-repertoire ranks of inferred template counts. Generation probabilities in a later analysis came from a VDJ recombination model fitted to out-of-frame rearrangements, and those results were checked against IGoR. Hypergeometric tests were used in a later analysis to score TCR-TCR, TCR-HLA and TCR-CMV co-occurrence, with a repertoire-size bias correction applied to the TCR pairs. In a later analysis, false discovery rates were estimated by permuting HLA or CMV assignments 20 times. In a later analysis, co-occurring TCRs were grouped using DBSCAN, and TCRdist sequence similarity was added for clustering within HLA-allele-positive subsets. Co-occurrence clustering excluded repertoires with fewer than 30,000 or more than 120,000 public chains, plus five with anomalous nucleotide sharing. Entries here come from immuneACCESS through TCRdb and include only in-frame sequences with V and J called. Some clones fail to appear in such tables; in the studies checked, an unresolved V gene covers under half of the shortfall, and the cause of the remainder is unknown. The DNA was the basis for D and trimming; V, J and clone size are from that table. This sample holds around 200,000 clones; less than 90% were observed only once. The top ten constitute around 0.3% of the sample.

The cohort consisted of some 730 healthy bone marrow donors. All cohort members were sampled while nominally healthy, although unrecorded immune exposures were likely present. The donor tested CMV seronegative, placing the donor among the approximately 400 seronegative members of the cohort. Every donor gave a peripheral blood sample, and the peripheral blood mononuclear cells from that sample were used for TCR beta sequencing. The Qiagen DNeasy Blood Extraction Kit was used to extract genomic DNA from the blood cell samples. This TCR was sampled from a woman aged 25 to 39 in good health and CMV-seronegative. The chain is encoded by TRBV7-8 joined to TRBJ2-5; D gene: possibly TRBD1, on 6 matching bases. Sequencing was performed on PBMCs. CDR3 region: CASSLFPDSQETQYF. The sequenced DNA: TGTGCCAGCAGCTTATTCCCGGACAGTCAAGAGACCCAGTACTTC.